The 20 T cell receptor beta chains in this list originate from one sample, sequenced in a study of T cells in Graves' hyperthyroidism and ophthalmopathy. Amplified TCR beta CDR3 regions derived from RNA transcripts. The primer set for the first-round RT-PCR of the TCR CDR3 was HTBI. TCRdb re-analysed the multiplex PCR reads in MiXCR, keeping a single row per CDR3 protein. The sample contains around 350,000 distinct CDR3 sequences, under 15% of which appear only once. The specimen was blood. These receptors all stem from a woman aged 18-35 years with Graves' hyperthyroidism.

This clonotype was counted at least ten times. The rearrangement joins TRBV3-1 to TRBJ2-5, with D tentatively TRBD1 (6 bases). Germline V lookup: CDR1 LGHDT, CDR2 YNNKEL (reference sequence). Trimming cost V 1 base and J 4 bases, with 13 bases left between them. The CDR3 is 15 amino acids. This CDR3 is CASSQVVGAGETQYF. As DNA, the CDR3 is TGTGCCAGCAGCCAAGTTGTGGGGGCCGGAGAGACCCAGTACTTC.

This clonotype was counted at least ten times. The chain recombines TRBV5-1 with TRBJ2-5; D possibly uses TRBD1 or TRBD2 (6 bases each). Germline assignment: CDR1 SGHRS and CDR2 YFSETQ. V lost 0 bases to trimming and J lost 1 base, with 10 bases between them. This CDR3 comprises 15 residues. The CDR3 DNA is TGCGCCAGCAGCTTGGCCGGGGGCAGCCAAGAGACCCAGTACTTC. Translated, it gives CASSLAGGSQETQYF.

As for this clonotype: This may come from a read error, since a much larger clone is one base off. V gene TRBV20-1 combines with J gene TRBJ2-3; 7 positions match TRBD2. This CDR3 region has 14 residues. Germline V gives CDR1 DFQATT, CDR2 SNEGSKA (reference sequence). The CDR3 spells CNARDPGGSYTQYF. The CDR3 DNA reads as TGCAATGCTAGAGATCCCGGGGGGAGCTATACGCAGTATTTT.

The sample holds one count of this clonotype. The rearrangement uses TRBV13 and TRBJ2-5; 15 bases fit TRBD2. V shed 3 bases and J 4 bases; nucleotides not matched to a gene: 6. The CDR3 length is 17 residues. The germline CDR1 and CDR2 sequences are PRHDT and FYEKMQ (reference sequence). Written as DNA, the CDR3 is TGTGCCAGCAGCTTCGTGGGACTAGCGGGAGGCGTAGAGACCCAGTACTTC. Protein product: CASSFVGLAGGVETQYF.

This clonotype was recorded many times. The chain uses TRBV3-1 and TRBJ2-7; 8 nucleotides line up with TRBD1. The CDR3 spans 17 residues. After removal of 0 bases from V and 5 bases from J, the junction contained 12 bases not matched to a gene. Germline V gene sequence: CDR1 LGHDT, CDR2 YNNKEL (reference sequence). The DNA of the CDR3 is TGTGCCAGCAGCCAAGAATACCGGGCAGGGGGCGCACACGAGCAGTACTTC. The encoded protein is CASSQEYRAGGAHEQYF.

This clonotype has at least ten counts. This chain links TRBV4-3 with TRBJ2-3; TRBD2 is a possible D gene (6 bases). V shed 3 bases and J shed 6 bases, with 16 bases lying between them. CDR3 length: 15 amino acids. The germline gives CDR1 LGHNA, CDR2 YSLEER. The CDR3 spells CASSHRLVPRDTQYF. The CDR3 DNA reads TGCGCCAGCAGCCACCGACTAGTCCCCCGGGATACGCAGTATTTT.

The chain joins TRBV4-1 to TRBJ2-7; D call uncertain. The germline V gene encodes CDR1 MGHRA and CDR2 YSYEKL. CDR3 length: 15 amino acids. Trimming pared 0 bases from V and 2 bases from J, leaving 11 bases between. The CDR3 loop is CASSQEVFRPYEQYF. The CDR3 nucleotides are TGCGCCAGCAGCCAAGAGGTATTCAGACCCTACGAGCAGTACTTC.

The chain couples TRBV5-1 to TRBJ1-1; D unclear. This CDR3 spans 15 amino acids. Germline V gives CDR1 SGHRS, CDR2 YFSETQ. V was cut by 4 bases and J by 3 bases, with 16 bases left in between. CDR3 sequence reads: CASSRTGELYTEAFF. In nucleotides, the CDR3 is TGCGCCAGCAGCCGCACTGGGGAACTCTACACTGAAGCTTTCTTT. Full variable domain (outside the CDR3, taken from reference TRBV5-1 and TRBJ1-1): KAGVTQTPRYLIKTRGQQVTLSCSPISGHRSVSWYQQTPGQGLQFLFEYFSETQRNKGNFPGRFSGRQFSNSRSEMNVSTLELGDSALYLCASSRTGELYTEAFFGQGTRLTVV.

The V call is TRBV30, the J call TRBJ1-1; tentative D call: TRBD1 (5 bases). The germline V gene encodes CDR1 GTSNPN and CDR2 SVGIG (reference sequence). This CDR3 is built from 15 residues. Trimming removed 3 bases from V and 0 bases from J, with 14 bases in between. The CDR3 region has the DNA TGTGCCTGGAGAAACCGGTGGGGCGTGAACACTGAAGCTTTCTTT. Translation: CAWRNRWGVNTEAFF. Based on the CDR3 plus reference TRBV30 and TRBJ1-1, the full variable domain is SQTIHQWPATLVQPVGSPLSLECTVEGTSNPNLYWYRQAAGRGLQLLFYSVGIGQISSEVPQNLSASRPQDRQFILSSKKLLLSDSGFYLCAWRNRWGVNTEAFFGQGTRLTVV.

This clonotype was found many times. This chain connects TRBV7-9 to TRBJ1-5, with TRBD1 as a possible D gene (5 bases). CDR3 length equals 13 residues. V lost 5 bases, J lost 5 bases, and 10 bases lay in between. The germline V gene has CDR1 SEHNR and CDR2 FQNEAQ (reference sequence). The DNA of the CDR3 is TGTGCCAGCAGCGCCCAGGGAGATCAGCCCCAGCATTTT. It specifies CASSAQGDQPQHF. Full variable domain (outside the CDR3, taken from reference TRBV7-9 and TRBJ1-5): DTGVSQNPRHKITKRGQNVTFRCDPISEHNRLYWYRQTLGQGPEFLTYFQNEAQLEKSRLLSDRFSAERPKGSFSTLEIQRTEQGDSAMYLCASSAQGDQPQHFGDGTRLSIL.

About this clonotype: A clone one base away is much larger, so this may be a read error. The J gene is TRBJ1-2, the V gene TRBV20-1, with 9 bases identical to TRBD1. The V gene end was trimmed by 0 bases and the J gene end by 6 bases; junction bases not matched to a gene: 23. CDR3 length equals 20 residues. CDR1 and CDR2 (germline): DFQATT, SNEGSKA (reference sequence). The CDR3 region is CSARDRLRSHRGHRGHGYTF. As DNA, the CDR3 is TGCAGTGCTAGAGATAGACTACGAAGCCACAGGGGGCACAGGGGCCATGGCTACACCTTC.

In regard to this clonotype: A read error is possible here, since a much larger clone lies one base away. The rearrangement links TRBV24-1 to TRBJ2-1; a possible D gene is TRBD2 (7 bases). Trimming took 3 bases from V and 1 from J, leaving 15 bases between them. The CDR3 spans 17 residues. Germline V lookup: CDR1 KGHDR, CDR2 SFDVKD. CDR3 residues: CATSDLRGGPSYNEQFF. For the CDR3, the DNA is TGTGCCACCAGTGATCTTCGCGGGGGCCCATCCTACAATGAGCAGTTCTTC.

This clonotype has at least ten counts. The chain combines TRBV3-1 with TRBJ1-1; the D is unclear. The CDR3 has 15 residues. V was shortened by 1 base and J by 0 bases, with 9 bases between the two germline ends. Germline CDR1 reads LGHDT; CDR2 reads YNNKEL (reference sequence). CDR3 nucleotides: TGTGCCAGCAGCCAAGGTACCAGATTGAACACTGAAGCTTTCTTT. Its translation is CASSQGTRLNTEAFF.

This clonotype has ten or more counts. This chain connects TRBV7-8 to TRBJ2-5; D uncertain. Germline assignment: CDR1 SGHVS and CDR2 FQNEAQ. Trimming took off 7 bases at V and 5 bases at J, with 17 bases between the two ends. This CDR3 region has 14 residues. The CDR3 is CASTHSAYLETQYF. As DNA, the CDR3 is TGTGCCAGCACCCATTCGGCGTATCTGGAGACCCAGTACTTC.

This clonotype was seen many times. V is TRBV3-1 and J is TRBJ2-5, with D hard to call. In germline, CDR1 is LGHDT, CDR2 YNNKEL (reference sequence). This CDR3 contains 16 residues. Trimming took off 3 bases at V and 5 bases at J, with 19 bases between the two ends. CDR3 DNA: TGTGCCAGCAGCCACAAGGATCGGACCGGGCGGGAGACCCAGTACTTC. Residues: CASSHKDRTGRETQYF.

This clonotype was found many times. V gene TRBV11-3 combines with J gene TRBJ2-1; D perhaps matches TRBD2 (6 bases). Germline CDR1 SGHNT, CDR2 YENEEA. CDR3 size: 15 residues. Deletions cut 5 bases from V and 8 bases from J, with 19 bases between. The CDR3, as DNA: TGTGCCAGCAGCAAGGGGCGGGGCGGTTCCCATGAGCAGTTCTTC. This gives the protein CASSKGRGGSHEQFF.

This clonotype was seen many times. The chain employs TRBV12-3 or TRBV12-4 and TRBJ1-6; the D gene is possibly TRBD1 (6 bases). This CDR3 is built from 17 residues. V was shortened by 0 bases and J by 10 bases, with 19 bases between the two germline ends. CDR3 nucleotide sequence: TGTGCCAGCAGTTTAGCTCTTGGACAGCCGAAGGACTCACCCCTCCACTTT. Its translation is CASSLALGQPKDSPLHF.

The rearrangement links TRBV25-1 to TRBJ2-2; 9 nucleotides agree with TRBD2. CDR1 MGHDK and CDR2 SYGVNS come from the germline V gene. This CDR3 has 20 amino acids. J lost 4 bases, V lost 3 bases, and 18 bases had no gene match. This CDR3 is CASSDVAGGPSGRVTGELFF. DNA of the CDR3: TGTGCCAGCAGTGATGTTGCGGGAGGGCCCTCGGGGCGGGTCACCGGGGAGCTGTTTTTT.

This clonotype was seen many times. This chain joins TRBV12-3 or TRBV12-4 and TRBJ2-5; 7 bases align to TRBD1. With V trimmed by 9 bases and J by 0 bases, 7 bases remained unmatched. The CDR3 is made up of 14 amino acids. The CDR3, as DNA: TGTGCCAGTAGAACAGGGGTGAACCAAGAGACCCAGTACTTC. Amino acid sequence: CASRTGVNQETQYF.

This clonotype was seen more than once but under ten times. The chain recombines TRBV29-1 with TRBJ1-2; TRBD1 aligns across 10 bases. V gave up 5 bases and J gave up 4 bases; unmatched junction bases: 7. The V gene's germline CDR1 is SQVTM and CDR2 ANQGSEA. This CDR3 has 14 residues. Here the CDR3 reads CSVRRTGGSYGYTF. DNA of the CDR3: TGCAGCGTTCGCAGGACAGGGGGGAGCTATGGCTACACCTTC.